Each of the 5 T cell receptor beta chains below was sequenced from the same sample in a study of T-cell memory formation after mild COVID-19. MiXCR, applied by TCRdb to the 5' RACE reads, yields one record per CDR3 protein. The repertoire holds hundreds of thousands of distinct CDR3 sequences, with 20% to 25% as singletons. Sequencing input: PBMCs or a T cell subset sorted from them (not recorded which). These TCRs come from an adult woman who had mild COVID-19 (a few samples of this study predate the infection). Cell type and time point are not known.

The sample holds many counts of this clonotype. This chain uses TRBV4-3 with TRBJ2-1, with D tentatively TRBD1 or TRBD2 (5 bases each). Germline loops: CDR1 LGHNA, CDR2 YSLEER. This CDR3 spans 13 amino acids. V was clipped by 4 bases and J by 7 bases, with 11 bases between them. The CDR3 loop is CASSLRGLNEQFF. DNA of the CDR3: TGCGCCAGCAGCCTCCGGGGCCTGAATGAGCAGTTCTTC.

V gene TRBV5-1 combines with J gene TRBJ2-5; 8 bases match TRBD1. Germline V lookup: CDR1 SGHRS, CDR2 YFSETQ. Germline trimming cut 5 bases from V and 1 base from J; bases unmatched to any gene: 13. CDR3 length equals 17 residues. DNA of the CDR3: TGCGCCAGCAGTCAGGGGGCGGTTGTTGGAAGCCAAGAGACCCAGTACTTC. Translating gives CASSQGAVVGSQETQYF.

This clonotype has a handful of counts. This rearrangement joins TRBV24-1 to TRBJ2-1; D may be TRBD2 (5 bases). V was cut by 7 bases and J by 7 bases, with 13 bases left in between. This CDR3 has 13 residues. From germline, CDR1 is KGHDR and CDR2 SFDVKD. The CDR3 loop is CATRALEGNEQFF. The DNA for the CDR3 is TGTGCCACCAGAGCACTAGAGGGAAATGAGCAGTTCTTC.

This clonotype turned up a few times. This chain uses TRBV19 with TRBJ1-2, with 11 bases aligning to TRBD1. V lost 5 bases to trimming and J lost 3 bases; unmatched junction nucleotides: 5. The CDR3 sequence is 15 residues long. Per the germline V gene, CDR1 is LNHDA and CDR2 is SQIVND (reference sequence). The CDR3 region is CASSLGQGAYYGYTF. The CDR3 DNA reads TGTGCCAGTAGTCTCGGACAGGGGGCGTACTATGGCTACACCTTC.

The chain employs TRBV2 and TRBJ1-3; D unclear. V was pared by 3 bases and J by 5 bases, with 11 bases between. The CDR3 runs 14 residues. Germline V gene data show CDR1 as SNHLY and CDR2 as FYNNEI. The DNA for the CDR3 is TGTGCCAGCAGTGATAAGGGCGCTCGAAACACCATATATTTT. Protein: CASSDKGARNTIYF. Using reference TRBV2 and TRBJ1-3 for the parts outside the CDR3, the full variable domain is EPEVTQTPSHQVTQMGQEVILRCVPISNHLYFYWYRQILGQKVEFLVSFYNNEISEKSEIFDDQFSVERPDGSNFTLKIRSTKLEDSAMYFCASSDKGARNTIYFGEGSWLTVV.